One sample yielded the 17 T cell receptor beta chains listed below, sequenced in a study of PD-1 and CTLA-4 blockade in melanoma. This table comes from immunoSEQ multiplex PCR, and its TCRdb copy is limited to in-frame clones, with some not included. The table shows 7,200 or so clones, with around 80% occurring only once. The sequences come from CD8+ T cells from peripheral blood, collected before anti-PD-1 treatment. The receptors were gathered from a human donor with melanoma.

The chain is built from TRBV6-5 and TRBJ1-1, with TRBD1 identical over 9 bases. This CDR3 is built from 14 residues. After removal of 4 bases from V and 1 base from J, the junction contained 1 base not matched to a gene. The V gene's germline CDR1 is MNHEY and CDR2 SVGAGI. CDR3 coding DNA: TGTGCCAGCAGTTTGGGACAGGGGAACACTGAAGCTTTCTTT. Translating gives CASSLGQGNTEAFF.

The V gene is TRBV24-1, the J gene TRBJ2-1; D gene ambiguous. There are 13 residues in the CDR3. The germline V gene has CDR1 KGHDR and CDR2 SFDVKD. Between the trimmed V and J ends, which lost 4 bases and 3 bases, there was a span of 6 bases. The CDR3 spells CATSEVLYNEQFF. The DNA of the CDR3 is TGTGCCACCAGTGAGGTGCTCTACAATGAGCAGTTCTTC.

This clone has a handful of counts. The CDR3 here is CASSRGLSHSGNTIYF. In nucleotides, the CDR3 is TGTGCCAGCAGCCGTGGACTCAGCCACTCTGGAAACACCATATATTTT. The rearrangement links TRBV7-6 to TRBJ1-3; D ambiguous. The CDR3 has 16 residues. CDR1 is SGHVS and CDR2 is FNYEAQ in the germline V gene. V shed 5 bases and J shed 0 bases, with 14 bases lying between them.

This chain uses TRBV2 with TRBJ2-1; TRBD2 aligns across 8 bases. The CDR3 is made up of 15 amino acids. CDR1 and CDR2 (germline): SNHLY, FYNNEI. After removal of 1 base from V and 6 bases from J, the junction contained 5 bases not matched to a gene. The CDR3 nucleotides are TGTGCCAGCAGTGAAGACGGGAGGGTCGCCAATGAGCAGTTCTTC. Its translation: CASSEDGRVANEQFF. The full variable domain, completed using reference TRBV2 and TRBJ2-1, is EPEVTQTPSHQVTQMGQEVILRCVPISNHLYFYWYRQILGQKVEFLVSFYNNEISEKSEIFDDQFSVERPDGSNFTLKIRSTKLEDSAMYFCASSEDGRVANEQFFGPGTRLTVL.

This chain uses TRBV11-2 with TRBJ2-1; TRBD2 is a possible D gene (6 bases). V was shortened by 3 bases and J by 3 bases, with 12 bases between the two germline ends. This CDR3 region has 15 residues. Looked up from germline, CDR1 is SGHAT and CDR2 is FQNNGV. DNA of the CDR3: TGTGCCAGCAGCTTGTCCGGGAGCAGCTACAATGAGCAGTTCTTC. The encoded protein is CASSLSGSSYNEQFF.

This chain connects TRBV13 to TRBJ2-7, with unresolved D. The CDR3 length is 14 residues. Per germline, CDR1 PRHDT and CDR2 FYEKMQ (reference sequence). The germline V and J ends were trimmed by 5 bases and 0 bases, with 11 bases remaining between them. CDR3 protein: CASSPLVSSYEQYF. Here the CDR3 DNA reads TGTGCCAGCAGCCCTTTAGTTAGCTCCTACGAGCAGTACTTC.

The V call is TRBV11-2, the J call TRBJ2-1, with D hard to call. This CDR3 has 17 residues. Germline CDR1 and CDR2: SGHAT and FQNNGV. V was shortened by 2 bases and J by 3 bases, with 17 bases between the two germline ends. The chain's CDR3 is CASSLRSSFYNYNEQFF. The DNA of the CDR3 is TGTGCCAGCAGCTTAAGAAGCAGTTTCTACAACTACAATGAGCAGTTCTTC.

This chain joins TRBV11-2 and TRBJ2-1; D gene unclear. Germline V lookup: CDR1 SGHAT, CDR2 FQNNGV. V lost 5 bases and J 5 bases, leaving 1 base between the germline ends. The CDR3 contains 10 residues. The chain's CDR3 is CASSDNEQFF. CDR3 DNA: TGTGCCAGCAGCGACAATGAGCAGTTCTTC.

The chain is built from TRBV3-1 (or the pseudogene TRBV3-2) and TRBJ2-7; a weak D match, TRBD1 (6 bases). The V and J ends lost 0 bases and 2 bases respectively, with 8 bases between them. Germline values: CDR1 LGHDT, CDR2 YNNKEL (reference sequence). The CDR3 has 14 amino acids. This CDR3 reads CASSQDGTPYEQYF. In DNA, the CDR3 is TGTGCCAGCAGCCAAGACGGGACACCCTACGAGCAGTACTTC.

This clone turned up a few times. The V and J genes are TRBV7-9 and TRBJ2-7, with a weak D call TRBD1 (6 bases). The CDR3 covers 12 residues. Germline V lookup: CDR1 SEHNR, CDR2 FQNEAQ (reference sequence). V was pared by 5 bases and J by 9 bases, with 14 bases between. The CDR3 DNA sequence: TGTGCCAGCAGCCCGGACAGTCGCGGGCAGTACTTC. Its translation: CASSPDSRGQYF.

As to this clone: The junction differs from germline at one of its ends, possibly a read error. Other DNA sequences in this specimen translate into the identical CDR3. The CDR3 region is CSVEDRRSSEQYF. The CDR3 DNA is TGCAGCGTTGAAGATCGGCGGAGTAGCGAGCAGTACTTT. V gene TRBV29-1 combines with J gene TRBJ2-7, with TRBD2 as a possible D gene (5 bases). CDR3 length: 13 amino acids. Germline V gene sequence: CDR1 SQVTM, CDR2 ANQGSEA.

The rearrangement joins TRBV27 to TRBJ2-1; 9 nucleotides align to TRBD2. The junction had 11 bases not matched to a gene; V was cut back by 10 bases and J by 4 bases. The germline V gene has CDR1 MNHEY and CDR2 SMNVEV (reference sequence). The CDR3 is 15 residues long. CDR3 nucleotide sequence: TGTGCCAACAGAGTGGCGGGAGGGAATTACAATGAGCAGTTCTTC. This encodes CANRVAGGNYNEQFF.

The chain couples TRBV27 to TRBJ1-1, with 7 bases matching TRBD1. This CDR3 is built from 15 residues. V trimming: 0 bases; J trimming: 1 base; junction bases outside the gene matches: 2. From germline, CDR1 is MNHEY and CDR2 SMNVEV (reference sequence). The CDR3 DNA is TGTGCCAGCAGTTTATCCGGGACAGCGAACACTGAAGCTTTCTTT. Encoded protein: CASSLSGTANTEAFF.

V usage is TRBV5-6 and J usage is TRBJ2-1; 12 nucleotides align to TRBD2. The V gene's germline CDR1 is SGHDT and CDR2 YYEEEE. The CDR3 runs 17 residues. V gave up 4 bases and J gave up 5 bases; unmatched junction bases: 10. The CDR3 is CASSTTSGRTSDNEQFF. CDR3 nucleotide sequence: TGTGCCAGCAGCACGACTAGCGGGAGAACCTCGGACAATGAGCAGTTCTTC.

The chain recombines TRBV11-2 with TRBJ1-1; D is uncertain. CDR3 length equals 14 residues. CDR1 SGHAT and CDR2 FQNNGV come from the germline V gene. V was clipped by 8 bases and J by 0 bases, with 13 bases between them. The CDR3 sequence is CASDPGGVNTEAFF. The CDR3 DNA sequence: TGTGCCAGCGACCCTGGTGGGGTGAACACTGAAGCTTTCTTT.

The chain recombines TRBV6-5 with TRBJ1-1; unclear D gene. CDR1 and CDR2 (germline): MNHEY, SVGAGI. CDR3 length equals 13 residues. Trimming shortened V by 5 bases and J by 2 bases, and 9 bases separated the two germline ends. The CDR3 DNA sequence: TGTGCCAGCAGTCGCCAGGTAAACACTGAAGCTTTCTTT. As protein: CASSRQVNTEAFF.

This clone occurred once. CDR3: CASSPPGELFF. As DNA, the CDR3 is TGTGCCAGCAGCCCGCCCGGGGAGCTGTTTTTT. The chain couples TRBV11-3 to TRBJ2-2; D unclear. This CDR3 has 11 residues. In germline, CDR1 is SGHNT, CDR2 YENEEA. Trimming took 5 bases from V and 6 from J, leaving 4 bases between them.